The T cell receptor (beta chain) under discussion was sequenced for a study of human T cells and chemical hapten exposure. This clonotype was seen a few times. Its antigen remains unidentified. Each cDNA molecule in the library carried unique molecular identifiers. TCRdb fed the RACE reads into MiXCR, producing one record per CDR3 protein. The data show roughly 130,000 distinct CDR3 sequences, roughly 12% seen once. Points from the study as a whole: There was no change with DPC sensitization in TCRs above 1 in 1000 frequency.

Noted time point: patch test 3, about 24 weeks after DPC sensitization. Treatment indicated: therapeutic diphenylcyclopropenone sensitization with weekly scalp DPC. Alopecia patients deemed DPC-suitable, aged 18 to 70, excluding pregnancy. The source of this sequence is a woman aged 50 to 60 with alopecia areata. Some clones in this sample may be carry-over from other donors' samples. Sequences were derived from whole blood, sampled in connection with sensitization to the hapten diphenylcyclopropenone (DPC).

As DNA, the CDR3 is TGCAGCGTGGAGACAGGGGGGAACATTCAGTACTTC. This translates into CSVETGGNIQYF. The J gene is TRBJ2-4, the V gene TRBV29-1; 9 nucleotides agree with TRBD1. With V trimmed by 6 bases and J by 7 bases, 4 bases remained unmatched. The CDR3 is 12 amino acids. Germline V lookup: CDR1 SQVTM, CDR2 ANQGSEA. Full variable domain (rest looked up from reference TRBV29-1 and TRBJ2-4): SAVISQKPSRDICQRGTSLTIQCQVDSQVTMMFWYRQQPGQSLTLIATANQGSEATYESGFVIDKFPISRPNLTFSTLTVSNMSPEDSSIYLCSVETGGNIQYFGAGTRLSVL.